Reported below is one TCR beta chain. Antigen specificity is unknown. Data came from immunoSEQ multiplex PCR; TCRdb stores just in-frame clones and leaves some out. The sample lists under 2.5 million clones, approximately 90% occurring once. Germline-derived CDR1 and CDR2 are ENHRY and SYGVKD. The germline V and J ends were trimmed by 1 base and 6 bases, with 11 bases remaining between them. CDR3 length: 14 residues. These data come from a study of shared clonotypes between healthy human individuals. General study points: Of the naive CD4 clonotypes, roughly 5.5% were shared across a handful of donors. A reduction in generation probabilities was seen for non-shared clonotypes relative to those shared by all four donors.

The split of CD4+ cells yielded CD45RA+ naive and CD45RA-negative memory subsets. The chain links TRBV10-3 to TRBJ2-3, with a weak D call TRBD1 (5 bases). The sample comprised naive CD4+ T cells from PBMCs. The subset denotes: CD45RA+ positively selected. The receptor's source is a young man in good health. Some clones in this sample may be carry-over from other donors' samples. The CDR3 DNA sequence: TGTGCCATCAGTGAGTACAACAACAGGGATACGCAGTATTTT. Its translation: CAISEYNNRDTQYF.